This T cell receptor beta chain emerged from a study of blood T cell repertoires in COVID-19. Study details: T cells, B-cell-depleted T cells, or PBMCs supplied cDNA or gDNA.

This CDR3 is built from 13 residues. CDR1 and CDR2 (germline): SGHAT, FQNNGV. V lost 4 bases and J lost 7, with 11 bases in between. Original data processing: The authors estimated nucleated cell counts from reference gene primer amplification. Only in-frame clones appear in the TCRdb table, and some are missing; sequencing was by immunoSEQ multiplex PCR. That table gives V, J and clone size, and the DNA gave D and trimming. This table holds more than 250,000 clones, over 75% found once. The receptor was isolated from a human donor in a cohort sampled during active COVID-19. V and J are TRBV11-2 and TRBJ2-4; D is unresolved. Sequenced input: peripheral blood. CDR3 sequence reads: CASSSVRFNIQYF. The CDR3 region has the DNA TGTGCCAGCAGCTCGGTGAGATTTAACATTCAGTACTTC.